A selection of T cell receptor beta chains follows, all from one sample in a study of T-cell memory formation after mild COVID-19. Using its own MiXCR run on the 5' RACE reads, TCRdb lists one record per CDR3 protein. The sample lists fewer than 650,000 distinct CDR3 sequences; 20% to 25% were seen once. Sequencing was done on a sample of PBMCs or a T cell subset sorted from them (not recorded which). The receptors were gathered from an adult woman who had mild COVID-19 (a few samples of this study predate the infection). Cell type and time point are not known. The CDR3 runs from the conserved cysteine through the conserved F or W. D genes are given only for firm matches. Some rows mark clone size as missing; the rest say once, few, many or name a class of expanded clone.

j_gene: TRBJ2-5
abundance: -
v_gene: TRBV2
d_gene: -
CDR3nt: TGTGCCAGCAGTGATCAGCGGGCTCGCCAAGAGACCCAGTACTTC
CDR3aa: CASSDQRARQETQYF

j_gene: TRBJ1-2
abundance: -
v_gene: TRBV24-1
d_gene: TRBD1
CDR3nt: TGTGCCACTTCGGACAGGGGGTTCGAGGGCTACACCTTC
CDR3aa: CATSDRGFEGYTF

j_gene: TRBJ2-6
abundance: -
v_gene: TRBV12-3/TRBV12-4
d_gene: -
CDR3nt: TGTGCCAGCACCCACAGGTCAACCCCCGTATTTGGAGCTGGGGCCAACGTCCTGACTTTC
CDR3aa: CASTHRSTPVFGAGANVLTF

j_gene: TRBJ2-2
abundance: -
v_gene: TRBV4-2
d_gene: TRBD2
CDR3nt: TGTGCCAGCAGCCACGCAGCGGGAGCGGGTACCGGGGAGCTGTTTTTT
CDR3aa: CASSHAAGAGTGELFF

j_gene: TRBJ2-7
abundance: -
v_gene: TRBV27
d_gene: -
CDR3nt: TGTGCCAGCAGTCCCTATACTTACGGCCTTTCCTACGAGCAGTACTTC
CDR3aa: CASSPYTYGLSYEQYF

j_gene: TRBJ2-5
abundance: -
v_gene: TRBV5-1
d_gene: TRBD2
CDR3nt: TGCGCCAGCAGCACGGGACTAGCGGGAGGTTCGGGTAAAGAGACCCAGTACTTC
CDR3aa: CASSTGLAGGSGKETQYF

j_gene: TRBJ2-2
abundance: few
v_gene: TRBV20-1
d_gene: TRBD2
CDR3nt: TGCAGTGCTAGCGGGGGGGAAAACACCGGGGAGCTGTTTTTT
CDR3aa: CSASGGENTGELFF

j_gene: TRBJ1-6
abundance: -
v_gene: TRBV20-1
d_gene: -
CDR3nt: TGCAGTGCTAGGCAGGAGGTGGACTATAATTCACCCCTCCACTTT
CDR3aa: CSARQEVDYNSPLHF

j_gene: TRBJ1-6
abundance: -
v_gene: TRBV27
d_gene: -
CDR3nt: TGTGCCAGCAGTTTAGTTGGAGCAGGATCACCCCTCCACTTT
CDR3aa: CASSLVGAGSPLHF

j_gene: TRBJ1-5
abundance: -
v_gene: TRBV20-1
d_gene: -
CDR3nt: TGCAGTGCTAGACCCACATTGGGTTTTCAGCCCCAGCATTTT
CDR3aa: CSARPTLGFQPQHF

j_gene: TRBJ1-1
abundance: -
v_gene: TRBV20-1
d_gene: -
CDR3nt: TGCAGTGCTGGCAGCGCGGATGTGGGTCTGTACACTGAAGCTTTCTTT
CDR3aa: CSAGSADVGLYTEAFF

j_gene: TRBJ2-3
abundance: many
v_gene: TRBV5-1
d_gene: -
CDR3nt: TGTGCCAGCAGCTTAGGCGGTGTGGCGGATACGCAGTATTTT
CDR3aa: CASSLGGVADTQYF

j_gene: TRBJ2-3
abundance: -
v_gene: TRBV7-6
d_gene: -
CDR3nt: TGTGCCAGCAGCTTAGTTTACCGGACAGATACGCAGTATTTT
CDR3aa: CASSLVYRTDTQYF

j_gene: TRBJ2-1
abundance: few
v_gene: TRBV29-1
d_gene: -
CDR3nt: TGCAGCGTTGAAGTCCCTGACGGTGGAGCGTCCTACAATGAGCAGTTCTTC
CDR3aa: CSVEVPDGGASYNEQFF

j_gene: TRBJ2-7
abundance: few
v_gene: TRBV13
d_gene: TRBD2
CDR3nt: TGTGCCAGCAGCTCCATAGCGGGGGGAAGCTCCTACGAGCAGTACTTC
CDR3aa: CASSSIAGGSSYEQYF

j_gene: TRBJ2-1
abundance: -
v_gene: TRBV4-1
d_gene: -
CDR3nt: TGCGCCAGCAGCCAGGAGAGAATGAGCTCCTACAATGAGCAGTTCTTC
CDR3aa: CASSQERMSSYNEQFF

j_gene: TRBJ2-5
abundance: few
v_gene: TRBV7-6
d_gene: -
CDR3nt: TGTGCCAGCAGCTTATTGTTACGGGGTCCCCGGGAGACCCAGTACTTC
CDR3aa: CASSLLLRGPRETQYF

j_gene: TRBJ2-7
abundance: few
v_gene: TRBV5-4
d_gene: -
CDR3nt: TGTGCCAGCAGCCCGGAAGGGCCCTGGTCCTACGAGCAGTACTTC
CDR3aa: CASSPEGPWSYEQYF

j_gene: TRBJ1-1
abundance: -
v_gene: TRBV19
d_gene: -
CDR3nt: TGTGCCAGTAGTCCTAGGAGCAGGGGCACTGAAGCTTTCTTT
CDR3aa: CASSPRSRGTEAFF

j_gene: TRBJ1-5
abundance: -
v_gene: TRBV20-1
d_gene: TRBD1
CDR3nt: TGCAGTGCTAGGACAGGGGGTCGGTATAATCAGCCCCAGCATTTT
CDR3aa: CSARTGGRYNQPQHF

j_gene: TRBJ2-5
abundance: few
v_gene: TRBV4-1
d_gene: TRBD1
CDR3nt: TGCGCCAGCAGCCAAGGCCCAGGGGGTTTGGAGACCCAGTACTTC
CDR3aa: CASSQGPGGLETQYF

j_gene: TRBJ2-2
abundance: -
v_gene: TRBV5-4
d_gene: TRBD2
CDR3nt: TGTGCCAGCAGCTCTTTTGGACTAGTAGGGAGTACCGGGGAGCTGTTTTTT
CDR3aa: CASSSFGLVGSTGELFF

j_gene: TRBJ2-1
abundance: -
v_gene: TRBV27
d_gene: -
CDR3nt: TGTGCCAGCAGACTAGCCCCCGGCTCCTACAATGAGCAGTTCTTC
CDR3aa: CASRLAPGSYNEQFF

j_gene: TRBJ1-2
abundance: -
v_gene: TRBV6-1
d_gene: -
CDR3nt: TGTGCCAGCAGTGAGGGCCAGGGGAGGAACCAACGAGGGGGCTACACCTTC
CDR3aa: CASSEGQGRNQRGGYTF

j_gene: TRBJ1-5
abundance: few
v_gene: TRBV30
d_gene: -
CDR3nt: TGTGCCTGGAGTGTTGGGTTGAAGCCCCAGCATTTT
CDR3aa: CAWSVGLKPQHF

j_gene: TRBJ2-1
abundance: -
v_gene: TRBV10-2
d_gene: -
CDR3nt: TGCGCCAGCAGCCCGATAATTATAGTATATCAGAGGAATGAGCAGTTCTTC
CDR3aa: CASSPIIIVYQRNEQFF

j_gene: TRBJ2-7
abundance: -
v_gene: TRBV12-3/TRBV12-4
d_gene: -
CDR3nt: TGTGCCAGCACGGCGGGGAATGGCTTCGGATACGAGCAGTACTTC
CDR3aa: CASTAGNGFGYEQYF

j_gene: TRBJ2-3
abundance: -
v_gene: TRBV7-9
d_gene: TRBD2
CDR3nt: TGTGCCAGCAGCTTAGGTGCTAGCGGGGTCCGCACAGATACGCAGTATTTT
CDR3aa: CASSLGASGVRTDTQYF

j_gene: TRBJ2-3
abundance: few
v_gene: TRBV30
d_gene: -
CDR3nt: TGTGCCTGGAGTGTACTCTCTATTCCGACAGATACGCAGTATTTT
CDR3aa: CAWSVLSIPTDTQYF

j_gene: TRBJ2-5
abundance: -
v_gene: TRBV15
d_gene: -
CDR3nt: TGTGCCACCAGCAGAGATCAGACGCCTTCAGGGGAGACCCAGTACTTC
CDR3aa: CATSRDQTPSGETQYF

j_gene: TRBJ2-7
abundance: few
v_gene: TRBV5-1
d_gene: TRBD2
CDR3nt: TGCGCCAGCAGGTTTCTAGCGGGGGGAAACGCCTACGAGCAGTACTTC
CDR3aa: CASRFLAGGNAYEQYF

j_gene: TRBJ2-7
abundance: -
v_gene: TRBV5-1
d_gene: -
CDR3nt: TGCGCCAGCAGCCCGGACTCAAGGGCCTACGAGCAGTACTTC
CDR3aa: CASSPDSRAYEQYF

j_gene: TRBJ2-3
abundance: many
v_gene: TRBV20-1
d_gene: TRBD2
CDR3nt: TGCAGTGCTCCTGCTGCGGGGGGCAGGGCAGATACGCAGTATTTT
CDR3aa: CSAPAAGGRADTQYF

j_gene: TRBJ1-1
abundance: -
v_gene: TRBV4-3
d_gene: -
CDR3nt: TGCGCCAGCAGCCAAGAACGGGGGTTGGGGGGCGCTGAAGCTTTCTTT
CDR3aa: CASSQERGLGGAEAFF

j_gene: TRBJ1-2
abundance: few
v_gene: TRBV18
d_gene: -
CDR3nt: TGTGCCAGCTCACCGAACAGAGTCTATGGCTACACCTTC
CDR3aa: CASSPNRVYGYTF

j_gene: TRBJ2-5
abundance: few
v_gene: TRBV29-1
d_gene: -
CDR3nt: TGCAGCGTTGGAAACCTACAAGAGACCCAGTACTTC
CDR3aa: CSVGNLQETQYF

j_gene: TRBJ1-1
abundance: -
v_gene: TRBV7-2
d_gene: -
CDR3nt: TGTGCCAGCAGCTTAAATCTCGCGGGCGAAGCTTTCTTT
CDR3aa: CASSLNLAGEAFF